This TCR beta chain comes out of a study of blood T cell repertoires in COVID-19 (dated by TCRdb to about 2020). Concerning the study at large: Samples covering the acute and convalescent phases of COVID-19 were provided by collaborators in the United States, Italy and Spain. The material from the prospective study consisted of cDNA or gDNA derived from T cells, B-cell-depleted T cells, or PBMCs. The dataset comprised deeply sampled blood TCRbeta repertoires from subjects exposed to, actively infected with, or recovered from COVID-19. The repertoires were released in a freely available public database intended as a resource for research on the immune response to SARS-CoV-2. The samples were drawn from two sources: the first 160 participants of the ongoing ImmuneRACE study, and some 1,300 subjects contributed by 6 global collaborators. Sample metadata almost always included a de-identified subject ID, COVID-19 status, age in years and sex. HLA class I and class II types, where available, came from metadata supplied by the sample provider rather than from assay-based typing.

TCRbeta CDR3 regions were amplified from genomic DNA by means of the immunoSEQ Assay, a bias-controlled multiplex PCR. The source study handled its data this way. The number of nucleated cells in each sample was estimated by amplification of reference gene primers within the assay. Sequence reads were collapsed and filtered to measure the absolute abundance of every unique TCRbeta CDR3 rearrangement. For each sample, productive Simpson clonality was calculated by taking the square root of Simpson's diversity index across productive rearrangements. In its TCRdb copy, this immuneACCESS table keeps in-frame sequences only and misses some clones. Where compared with another copy, unresolved V genes explain less than half of these, and the others have no known cause. The DNA gave D and trimming, while V, J and clone size come from that table. This sample comprises 45,000 to 65,000 clones, just under 80% of them detected only once. About 25% of the sample belongs to the ten largest clones.

Concerning this clone itself: There is no known antigen for this receptor. No much larger clonotype is one base removed from it; base qualities were not supplied.

Trimming takes 4 bases from V and 3 bases from J, and the germline ends sit 16 bases apart. As encoded in the germline V gene (reference sequence), CDR1 is SEHNR while CDR2 is FQNEAQ. The CDR3 runs 15 amino acids, cysteine and phenylalanine included. CDR3 DNA only is kept here, 45 bases in frame from base 1. The research as a whole found: The amount of clinical and demographic metadata varied by source and participant and was provided uncurated.

Collaborating institutions collected whole blood in K2EDTA tubes following their own protocols. Collaborator samples were shipped for TCRbeta analysis as frozen whole blood, isolated PBMCs, or DNA extracted from either sample type. The source is a human donor in a cohort sampled during active COVID-19. In this chain, TRBV7-9 is recombined with TRBJ2-7; the D region possibly corresponds to TRBD2 (5 bases align). Sequences were obtained from peripheral blood. The CDR3 is CASSSYAGRGYEQYF. The sequenced DNA is TGTGCCAGCAGCTCCTACGCGGGTCGGGGCTACGAGCAGTACTTC.